This T cell receptor (beta chain) was profiled in a study of shared clonotypes between healthy human individuals. Study in general: Three CD4 naive, three CD4 memory, two CD8 naive and one CD8 memory plate were used per donor.

Worth noting for this clone: The antigen is unknown.

The repertoire was sequenced with immunoSEQ multiplex PCR; TCRdb's copy has only in-frame clones and lacks some. Found here are approximately 2,000,000 clones, 85% to 95% of them singletons; the top ten hold 0.37%. V gave up 6 bases and J gave up 5 bases, with 13 bases separating them. The CDR3 length is 14 residues. CDR1 and CDR2 (germline): MDHEN, SYDVKM. Findings and caveats of the study: Researchers found naive subsets generally carried larger estimated richness than memory subsets. What limited the represented genetic and exposure-history diversity was the small number of donors. Among non-shared clonotypes, generation probabilities were lower than among those shared by all four donors.

This chain uses TRBV28 with TRBJ2-2; D is perhaps TRBD2 (5 bases). This receptor was obtained from a young man in good health. Some clones in this sample may be carry-over from other donors' samples. Input material: naive CD4+ T cells from PBMCs. Described subset: CD45RA+ positively selected. The CDR3 sequence: CASREYSGTGELFF. The CDR3 coding sequence is TGTGCCAGCAGGGAGTATTCGGGGACCGGGGAGCTGTTTTTT.